The clone carrying this T cell receptor beta chain was seen a single time. At one of its ends the junction is not consistent with the germline gene, which may arise from a read error. The CDR3 has 14 amino acids. In germline, CDR1 is SGDLS, CDR2 YYNGEE. The table came from immunoSEQ multiplex PCR; TCRdb's copy has only in-frame clones and leaves some out. The sample lists 200,000 to 250,000 clones, under 90% seen once, with more than 4.5% in the top ten. The data belong to a study of blood T cell repertoires in COVID-19. Participants were aged roughly 18 to 90 years, lived in about two dozen US areas, and enrolled virtually. Assignments of participants to cohorts depended upon their own reported clinical history.

The chain combines TRBV9 with TRBJ2-1, with D possibly being TRBD2 (6 bases). The sequence was collected from a woman aged 50 to 65 who had been exposed to COVID-19. Sample: PBMCs or T cells enriched from blood (not recorded which). The DNA for the CDR3 is TGTGCCAGCAGCTTCGACTATGGTTCGCGGGGCATAATCTTC. The encoded protein is CASSFDYGSRGIIF.